This entry concerns a single T cell receptor beta chain. V was clipped by 2 bases and J by 2 bases, with 12 bases between them. Germline V CDR1 and CDR2: KGHSH, LQKENI. The CDR3 runs to 15 residues. This sample stems from a study of graft-versus-host responses after intestinal transplantation. Whole-study context: Anti-thymocyte globulin was used for induction in all recipients, who then took tacrolimus and steroids for roughly three years.

Study-wide findings and caveats: Patients with graft-donor T cell macrochimerism had high graft-versus-host to host-versus-graft clonal ratios in allografts. The study associated peak circulating GvH clone levels with early post-transplant HvG declines.

The study plated some 200,000 CFSE-labeled responders with some 200,000 irradiated, violet-dye-labeled stimulators. CD4 and CD8 responders that proliferated in the reaction were FACS-sorted. This table comes from immunoSEQ multiplex PCR, and its TCRdb copy is limited to in-frame clones, with some not included. The data show some 9,500 clones, 30% to 35% seen once. The source is a human patient who was an organ donor for intestinal transplantation. The rearrangement links TRBV18 to TRBJ1-2; D remains unclear. The input for sequencing was alloreactive CD8+ T cells from a mixed lymphocyte reaction culture, taken before transplantation. Subset described: CFSE-low proliferating T cells sorted from roughly six-day pre-transplant mixed lymphocyte reaction (GvH or HvG direction). For the CDR3, the DNA is TGTGCCAGCTCACCAAGAACAACGGGGAACTATGGCTACACCTTC. This translates into CASSPRTTGNYGYTF.